Below are 7 T cell receptor beta chains sequenced from a single sample in a study of T cell responses to AZD1222 COVID-19 vaccine. The table came from immunoSEQ multiplex PCR; TCRdb's copy has only in-frame clones and leaves some out. This table holds about 140,000 clones, roughly 90% found once. The input for sequencing was peripheral blood, taken on day 0 of AZD1222 vaccination. These receptors were taken from an adult in good health.

CDR3 region: CASSPGDSNYGYTF. CDR3 nucleotide sequence: TGTGCCAGCTCACCGGGCGATTCTAACTATGGCTACACCTTC. This chain links TRBV18 with TRBJ1-2; D is ambiguous. The CDR3 spans 14 residues. V lost 3 bases, J lost 0 bases, and 8 bases lay in between. CDR1 and CDR2 from the germline V gene are KGHSH and LQKENI.

The CDR3 DNA reads as TGTGCCATCAACCGGGACAGGGGGCTTTACAATGAGCAGTTCTTC. Translation gives CAINRDRGLYNEQFF. The rearrangement links TRBV10-3 to TRBJ2-1, with 12 bases matching TRBD1. Germline loops: CDR1 ENHRY, CDR2 SYGVKD. J was trimmed by 4 bases and V by 7 bases; bases with no gene match: 5. The CDR3 sequence is 15 residues long.

The chain employs TRBV9 and TRBJ2-3; D possibly matches TRBD1 or TRBD2 (5 bases each). Germline V gene data show CDR1 as SGDLS and CDR2 as YYNGEE. Trimming removed 0 bases at V and 4 bases at J, with 15 bases between. This CDR3 spans 16 amino acids. CDR3 in DNA: TGTGCCAGCAGCGTAGGACCCCCTGGGGGAGCAGATACGCAGTATTTT. It codes for CASSVGPPGGADTQYF.

The chain joins TRBV28 to TRBJ1-6; D unresolved. This CDR3 spans 15 amino acids. Germline CDR1 is MDHEN and CDR2 is SYDVKM. Trimming shortened V by 4 bases and J by 6 bases, and 13 bases separated the two germline ends. The CDR3 DNA reads as TGTGCCAGCAGTTCTCTGGATTCGAGTAATTCACCCCTCCACTTT. Encoded protein: CASSSLDSSNSPLHF.

The J gene is TRBJ2-3, the V gene TRBV7-2; perhaps TRBD2 as D (6 bases). Germline V gives CDR1 SGHTA, CDR2 FQGNSA. CDR3 length: 15 amino acids. The V and J ends lost 1 base and 10 bases respectively, with 18 bases between them. The CDR3 sequence is CASSLGGTPAVAQYF. For the CDR3, the DNA is TGTGCCAGCAGCTTAGGCGGGACCCCTGCCGTAGCGCAGTATTTT.

This chain links TRBV5-5 with TRBJ1-4; maybe TRBD1 (5 bases). Trimming shortened V by 1 base and J by 5 bases, and 15 bases separated the two germline ends. The CDR3 runs 16 residues. In germline, CDR1 is SGHKS, CDR2 YYEKEE (reference sequence). CDR3 in amino acids: CASSLTPGTENEKLFF. The CDR3 nucleotides are TGTGCCAGCAGCTTGACTCCCGGGACGGAAAATGAAAAACTGTTTTTT. The entire variable domain, with the rest obtained from reference TRBV5-5 and TRBJ1-4, is as follows: DAGVTQSPTHLIKTRGQQVTLRCSPISGHKSVSWYQQVLGQGPQFIFQYYEKEERGRGNFPDRFSARQFPNYSSELNVNALLLGDSALYLCASSLTPGTENEKLFFGSGTQLSVL.

The V gene is TRBV19, the J gene TRBJ1-6; 7 bases are a match to TRBD1. CDR3 size: 14 residues. CDR1 is LNHDA, CDR2 SQIVND, per germline (reference sequence). The V and J ends lost 5 bases and 7 bases, in that order; junction bases with no gene match: 5. CDR3 residues: CASSEGQRNSPLHF. The CDR3 DNA is TGTGCCAGTAGTGAGGGACAGAGAAATTCACCCCTCCACTTT.